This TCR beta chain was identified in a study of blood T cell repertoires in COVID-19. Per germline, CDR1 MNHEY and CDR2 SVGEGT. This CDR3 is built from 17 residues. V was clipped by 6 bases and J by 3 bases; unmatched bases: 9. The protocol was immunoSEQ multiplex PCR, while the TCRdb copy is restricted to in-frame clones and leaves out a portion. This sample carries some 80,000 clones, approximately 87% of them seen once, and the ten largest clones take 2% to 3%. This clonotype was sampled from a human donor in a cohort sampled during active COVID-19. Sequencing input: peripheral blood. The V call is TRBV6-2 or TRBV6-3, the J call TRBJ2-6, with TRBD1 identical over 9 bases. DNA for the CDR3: TGTGCCAGCAGCCCGGGACAGGGAGGGGTTGGGGCCAACGTCCTGACTTTC. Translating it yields CASSPGQGGVGANVLTF.